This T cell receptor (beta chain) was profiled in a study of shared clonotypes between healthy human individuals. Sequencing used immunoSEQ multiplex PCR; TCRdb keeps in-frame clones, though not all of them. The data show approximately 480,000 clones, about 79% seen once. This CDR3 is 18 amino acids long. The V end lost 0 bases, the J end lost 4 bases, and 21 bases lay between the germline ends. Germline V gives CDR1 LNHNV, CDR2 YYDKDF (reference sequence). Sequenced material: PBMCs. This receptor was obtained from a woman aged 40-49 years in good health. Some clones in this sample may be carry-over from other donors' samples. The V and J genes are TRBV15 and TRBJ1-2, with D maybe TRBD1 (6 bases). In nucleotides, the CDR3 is TGTGCCACCAGCAGAGATCGCCCGCTGGGGGCCCAGAGCTATGGCTACACCTTC. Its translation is CATSRDRPLGAQSYGYTF.